A selection of T cell receptor beta chains follows, all from one sample in a study of blood T cell repertoires in COVID-19. Method: immunoSEQ multiplex PCR; TCRdb's copy keeps in-frame clones and lacks some. The table has some 190,000 clones, approximately 80% seen once. The specimen was peripheral blood. The origin of the receptors is a woman aged 45-59 years with active or convalescent COVID-19. CDR3s include the opening cysteine and the closing phenylalanine or tryptophan. The size of a clone is reported for some rows only, either as once, few or many, or as a class for expanded clones.

once TRBV3-1/TRBV3-2 CASSQVGGRRNEQFF
. TRBV4-3 CASSRHRGSYEQYF
. TRBV19 CASTQGQGYNEQFF
. TRBV5-1 CASSLGSSGANEQFF
. TRBV7-9 CASSSSGGKTEYF
. TRBV7-2 CASSFQGRTDTQYF
. TRBV2 CASSDIPRGRLDNEQFF
. TRBV7-2 CASSFGLGPYEQYF
. TRBV24-1 CATSDTLGGPNEQFF
. TRBV7-2 CASSLNGGQRHNEQFF
. TRBV5-1 CASGYRAGRVTEAFF
. TRBV6-5 CASRPGQGYEQYF
few TRBV12-5 CASGLVLSGTSGGLVTDTQYF
. TRBV7-9 CASSLDYYGYTF
medium-sized TRBV4-2 CASSQTIRQSNTEAFF
. TRBV19 CASSDSADSGNTIYF
. TRBV7-9 CASSLQGNQAFF
. TRBV3-1/TRBV3-2 CASSQIPGTEQFF
. TRBV2 CASSARLQGISNQPQHF
few TRBV7-2 CASSFTGTGELFF
. TRBV7-3 CASSMDGGAIDTQYF
. TRBV12-3/TRBV12-4 CASSLTVNEAFF
. TRBV5-1 CASSPPEREGVGNEQFF
once TRBV12-3/TRBV12-4 CASSSVELFF
. TRBV28 CASKKGQQAVGYGYTF
. TRBV7-6 CASSLVEGADEQYF